This passage covers 14 T cell receptor beta chains from one sample sequenced in a study of neoadjuvant anti-PD-1 for oral cavity cancer. TCRdb's table, derived via immunoSEQ multiplex PCR, lists solely in-frame clones and lacks some. The data contain about 68,000 clones, about 85% of them singletons. The time point: after neoadjuvant nivolumab, at surgical resection. The source material was PBMCs, sampled after nivolumab (anti-PD-1) treatment. The receptor source for this set is a person aged 35 to 85 with oral cavity squamous cell carcinoma.

The chain is built from TRBV10-3 and TRBJ2-5, with 7 bases matching TRBD2. The CDR3 extends over 13 amino acids. CDR1 is ENHRY and CDR2 is SYGVKD in the germline V gene. V shed 4 bases and J 5 bases; nucleotides not matched to a gene: 4. The CDR3 protein is CAISGSGGETQYF. CDR3 bases: TGTGCCATCAGTGGGTCCGGGGGGGAGACCCAGTACTTC.

V usage is TRBV11-2 and J usage is TRBJ1-1; a weak D match, TRBD1 (5 bases). The CDR3 is 15 residues long. From germline, CDR1 is SGHAT and CDR2 FQNNGV. Deletions cut 2 bases from V and 0 bases from J, with 10 bases between. Here the CDR3 DNA reads TGTGCCAGCAGCTTATTTGGGGGGATGAACACTGAAGCTTTCTTT. Translating it yields CASSLFGGMNTEAFF.

This chain uses TRBV27 with TRBJ1-1; D is ambiguous. The CDR3 extends over 13 amino acids. Germline values: CDR1 MNHEY, CDR2 SMNVEV (reference sequence). V lost 8 bases to trimming and J lost 0 bases, with 10 bases between them. The DNA for the CDR3 is TGTGCCAGCGCCCTCACCCTGAACACTGAAGCTTTCTTT. Translating it yields CASALTLNTEAFF.

V gene TRBV4-1 combines with J gene TRBJ2-5; D is ambiguous. V was trimmed by 1 base and J by 5 bases, leaving 14 bases between them. There are 15 residues in the CDR3. Germline V lookup: CDR1 MGHRA, CDR2 YSYEKL. DNA of the CDR3: TGCGCCAGCAGCCAAGGGGAACAGCGAAGGGAGACCCAGTACTTC. It specifies CASSQGEQRRETQYF.

The gene calls are TRBV5-1 and TRBJ2-7, with 10 bases aligning to TRBD1. CDR1 and CDR2 (germline): SGHRS, YFSETQ. The V gene end was trimmed by 7 bases and the J gene end by 3 bases; junction bases not matched to a gene: 7. This CDR3 contains 14 residues. CDR3 nucleotide sequence: TGCGCCAGCCGGTCCGGGACAGGGGACTACGAGCAGTACTTC. It specifies CASRSGTGDYEQYF. The whole variable domain, remainder taken from reference TRBV5-1 and TRBJ2-7, is KAGVTQTPRYLIKTRGQQVTLSCSPISGHRSVSWYQQTPGQGLQFLFEYFSETQRNKGNFPGRFSGRQFSNSRSEMNVSTLELGDSALYLCASRSGTGDYEQYFGPGTRLTVT.

The CDR3 DNA sequence: TGCAGTGCCTCGGACGGCTATGGCTACACCTTC. Translating gives CSASDGYGYTF. The rearrangement uses TRBV20-1 and TRBJ1-2; D is unclear. Between the trimmed V and J ends, which lost 6 bases and 4 bases, there was a span of 9 bases. Germline CDR1 is DFQATT and CDR2 is SNEGSKA (reference sequence). The length of the CDR3 is 11 residues.

V gene TRBV10-3 combines with J gene TRBJ2-7; 7 bases line up with TRBD2. The V segment lost 4 bases and the J segment 3 bases; nucleotides outside the gene matches: 6. Germline CDR1 is ENHRY and CDR2 is SYGVKD. CDR3 size: 14 residues. CDR3 amino acids: CAISAGVAGYEQYF. The CDR3 DNA is TGTGCCATCAGTGCGGGGGTAGCGGGCTACGAGCAGTACTTC.

The chain carries TRBV29-1 and TRBJ2-3; 10 bases line up with TRBD2. The CDR3 runs 15 residues. Germline V lookup: CDR1 SQVTM, CDR2 ANQGSEA. The V segment lost 2 bases and the J segment 7 bases; nucleotides outside the gene matches: 9. For the CDR3, the DNA is TGCAGCGTTGAATCGGAAGCGGGAGGGCGGAATACGCAGTATTTT. This translates into CSVESEAGGRNTQYF.

The chain uses TRBV11-2 and TRBJ2-1, with 8 bases lining up with TRBD2. After removal of 5 bases from V and 9 bases from J, the junction contained 6 bases not matched to a gene. The germline CDR1 and CDR2 sequences are SGHAT and FQNNGV. The CDR3 loop spans 13 amino acids. This CDR3 reads CASSLSGAVEQFF. The CDR3, as DNA: TGTGCCAGCAGCCTTAGCGGGGCAGTTGAGCAGTTCTTC.

The chain has TRBV6-1 and TRBJ1-2; D is unresolved. Trimming removed 5 bases at V and 0 bases at J, with 13 bases between. This CDR3 region has 15 residues. Germline V gives CDR1 MNHNS, CDR2 SASEGT. CDR3 protein: CASSPRIETNYGYTF. For the CDR3, the DNA is TGTGCCAGCAGTCCCCGCATAGAAACTAACTATGGCTACACCTTC.

The chain couples TRBV15 to TRBJ2-1; D gene ambiguous. The CDR3 totals 13 residues. CDR1 LNHNV and CDR2 YYDKDF come from the germline V gene (reference sequence). Trimming took 6 bases from V and 2 from J, leaving 8 bases between them. The CDR3 here is CATRDGAYNEQFF. DNA for the CDR3: TGTGCCACCAGGGACGGAGCCTACAATGAGCAGTTCTTC. The complete variable domain, with remaining parts taken from reference TRBV15 and TRBJ2-1, reads DAMVIQNPRYQVTQFGKPVTLSCSQTLNHNVMYWYQQKSSQAPKLLFHYYDKDFNNEADTPDNFQSRRPNTSFCFLDIRSPGLGDTAMYLCATRDGAYNEQFFGPGTRLTVL.

This clone was detected a few times. The chain joins TRBV2 to TRBJ2-7, with D maybe TRBD1 (6 bases). V gave up 5 bases and J gave up 5 bases, with 10 bases separating them. CDR3 size: 12 residues. Germline assignment: CDR1 SNHLY and CDR2 FYNNEI. The CDR3 sequence is CASSTGLHEQYF. CDR3 in DNA: TGTGCCAGCAGTACAGGGTTACACGAGCAGTACTTC.

The chain recombines TRBV6-5 with TRBJ2-5; no clear D. The germline V and J ends were trimmed by 4 bases and 4 bases, with 16 bases remaining between them. This CDR3 has 15 amino acids. CDR1 is MNHEY, CDR2 SVGAGI, per germline. In nucleotides, the CDR3 is TGTGCCAGCAGTTCCGTCAGGATGGTGGGAGAGACCCAGTACTTC. Protein: CASSSVRMVGETQYF.

The CDR3 loop is CSGVGQPNTEAFF. In DNA form, the CDR3 reads TGCAGCGGGGTGGGGCAGCCGAACACTGAAGCTTTCTTT. The V gene is TRBV29-1, the J gene TRBJ1-1; D perhaps matches TRBD1 (5 bases). This CDR3 contains 13 residues. Per germline, CDR1 SQVTM and CDR2 ANQGSEA. Trimming left V 7 bases short and J 1 base short, with 13 bases between. Combining the CDR3 with reference TRBV29-1 and TRBJ1-1 gives the whole variable domain SAVISQKPSRDICQRGTSLTIQCQVDSQVTMMFWYRQQPGQSLTLIATANQGSEATYESGFVIDKFPISRPNLTFSTLTVSNMSPEDSSIYLCSGVGQPNTEAFFGQGTRLTVV.